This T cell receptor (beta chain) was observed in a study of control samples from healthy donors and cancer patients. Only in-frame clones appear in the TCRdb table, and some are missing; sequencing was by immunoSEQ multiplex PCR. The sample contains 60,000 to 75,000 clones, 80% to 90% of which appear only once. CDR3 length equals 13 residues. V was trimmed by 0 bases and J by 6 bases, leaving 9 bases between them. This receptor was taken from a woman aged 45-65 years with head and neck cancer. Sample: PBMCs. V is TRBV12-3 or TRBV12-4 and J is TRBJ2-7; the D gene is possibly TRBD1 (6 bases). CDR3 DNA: TGTGCCAGCAGTTTAGCGCAAGGGGGCGAGCAGTACTTC. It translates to CASSLAQGGEQYF.